This T cell receptor (beta chain) was captured by sequencing in a study of T cells in Graves' hyperthyroidism and ophthalmopathy. V was cut by 2 bases and J by 4 bases, with 8 bases left in between. From germline, CDR1 is MGHDK and CDR2 SYGVNS. This CDR3 spans 13 amino acids. As regards this clonotype: The target antigen is unknown.

Uncontrolled infection, other autoimmune disease, pregnancy or lactation led to exclusion. There were TCR beta CDR3 regions amplified from RNA transcripts. HTBI primers were used for first-round RT-PCR of the TCR CDR3. One entry per CDR3 protein, called by TCRdb with MiXCR from the multiplex PCR reads. The sample lists about 700,000 distinct CDR3 sequences, 40% to 55% occurring once. Notes on the study in general: Model-based prediction identified ophthalmopathy a median around 6.7 months prior to its onset.

The clonotype comes from an adult man with Graves' disease, either hyperthyroidism or ophthalmopathy (not recorded which). The source material was peripheral blood or thyroid tissue (not recorded which). V is TRBV25-1 and J is TRBJ1-2; D not resolved. In DNA form, the CDR3 reads TGTGCCAGCAGTGAAAGCAACATCTATGGCTACACCTTC. Translated, it gives CASSESNIYGYTF.